This entry describes one T cell receptor (beta chain). What it binds is not known. Germline V gene lookup returns CDR1 DFQATT and CDR2 SNEGSKA (reference sequence). Trimming removed 4 bases at V and 15 bases at J, with 16 bases between. The CDR3 is 11 amino acids. Primers: 60 Vbeta forward and 13 Jbeta reverse. Sequencing was performed with immunoSEQ multiplex PCR; in TCRdb, only in-frame clones are kept and a portion is missing. The table has some 54,000 clones, 65% to 85% seen once; the top ten hold 5.5% to 7%. This record comes from a study of cytomegalovirus exposure and HLA in healthy donors. Points from the study as a whole: About 180 TCR beta chains were listed as cytomegalovirus-associated. Relative to equally common others, HLA-associated TCR beta chains showed greater clonal expansion in a later analysis. In a later analysis, DRB1 alleles had the most associated TCRs; HLA-C alleles the fewest.

The genes are TRBV20-1 and TRBJ2-1, with no clear D. This TCR derives from a male donor in good health and CMV-seronegative. Sequencing was performed on PBMCs. CDR3 in amino acids: CSATPGPLWFF. The CDR3 DNA sequence: TGCAGTGCTACCCCGGGTCCCCTTTGGTTCTTC.